These 21 T cell receptor beta chains share one sample of origin, sequenced in a study of blood T cell repertoires in COVID-19. The repertoire was sequenced with immunoSEQ multiplex PCR; TCRdb's copy has only in-frame clones and lacks some. In the table there are about 150,000 clones, approximately 91% of which are singletons. Sequencing was performed on peripheral blood. The receptors come from a human donor in a cohort sampled during active COVID-19.

Points on this clone: With a much larger clone just one base away, this may be a read error. The chain couples TRBV28 to TRBJ1-1; D might be TRBD1 (5 bases). V was clipped by 0 bases and J by 1 base, with 9 bases between them. CDR1 and CDR2 from the germline V gene are MDHEN and SYDVKM. The CDR3 contains 15 residues. Here the CDR3 DNA reads TGTGCCAGCAGTTTATGGGGCAGGGAGAACACTGAAGCTTTCTTT. Encoded protein: CASSLWGRENTEAFF.

V and J are TRBV2 and TRBJ2-2, with D hard to call. The CDR3 sequence is 12 residues long. V dropped 8 bases and J dropped 6 bases, with 10 bases sitting between them. CDR1 SNHLY and CDR2 FYNNEI come from the germline V gene. CDR3 bases: TGTGCCAGCGGCAGGTCCCCCGGGGAGCTGTTTTTT. Encoded protein: CASGRSPGELFF.

This clone was seen only once. The chain joins TRBV6-5 to TRBJ1-1; TRBD1 agrees at 7 bases. Trimming took 6 bases from V and 5 from J; bases not matched to a gene: 9. Germline V gene lookup returns CDR1 MNHEY and CDR2 SVGAGI. This CDR3 has 14 residues. The chain's CDR3 is CASRPTGMLTEAFF. The CDR3 DNA reads as TGTGCCAGCAGACCGACAGGGATGTTGACTGAAGCTTTCTTT.

The chain is built from TRBV4-3 and TRBJ2-7, with TRBD2 as a possible D gene (5 bases). Germline CDR1 LGHNA, CDR2 YSLEER. The CDR3 runs to 13 residues. V was trimmed by 2 bases and J by 6 bases, leaving 11 bases between them. As DNA, the CDR3 is TGCGCCAGCAGCCAAAAGGCCCGGGGCGAGCAGTACTTC. It specifies CASSQKARGEQYF.

The rearrangement uses TRBV28 and TRBJ1-6, with 7 positions matching TRBD1. This CDR3 is built from 17 residues. The ends lost 1 base at V and 9 bases at J; junction bases unmatched: 12. Looked up from germline, CDR1 is MDHEN and CDR2 is SYDVKM. The DNA for the CDR3 is TGTGCCAGCAGTTTATCGGGGAACAGGGGCCCTTTTTCACCCCTCCACTTT. Translating it yields CASSLSGNRGPFSPLHF. Supplemented by reference TRBV28 and TRBJ1-6, the full variable domain reads DVKVTQSSRYLVKRTGEKVFLECVQDMDHENMFWYRQDPGLGLRLIYFSYDVKMKEKGDIPEGYSVSREKKERFSLILESASTNQTSMYLCASSLSGNRGPFSPLHFGNGTRLTVT.

The CDR3 loop reads CASSLAGSGNTIYF. The CDR3 DNA reads as TGCGCCAGCAGCTTGGCAGGGTCGGGAAACACCATATATTTT. The chain combines TRBV5-1 with TRBJ1-3, with D possibly being TRBD1 (5 bases). The CDR3 is 14 amino acids. Germline lookup yields CDR1 SGHRS and CDR2 YFSETQ. Trimming pared 0 bases from V and 4 bases from J, leaving 8 bases between.

The rearrangement uses TRBV9 and TRBJ1-1; D is unclear. V gave up 0 bases and J gave up 1 base, with 7 bases separating them. This CDR3 is 14 amino acids long. Germline values: CDR1 SGDLS, CDR2 YYNGEE. The CDR3, as DNA: TGTGCCAGCAGCGTAGATGGAGCGAACACTGAAGCTTTCTTT. Translating it yields CASSVDGANTEAFF. Full variable domain (outside the CDR3, taken from reference TRBV9 and TRBJ1-1): DSGVTQTPKHLITATGQRVTLRCSPRSGDLSVYWYQQSLDQGLQFLIQYYNGEERAKGNILERFSAQQFPDLHSELNLSSLELGDSALYFCASSVDGANTEAFFGQGTRLTVV.

The chain couples TRBV28 to TRBJ1-5; D is undetermined. Germline lookup yields CDR1 MDHEN and CDR2 SYDVKM. The V end was cut by 2 bases, the J end by 4 bases, with 3 bases between. This CDR3 has 12 residues. In nucleotides, the CDR3 is TGTGCCAGCAGTTTACGGAATCAGCCCCAGCATTTT. This encodes CASSLRNQPQHF. Together with reference TRBV28 and TRBJ1-5, the CDR3 gives the full variable domain: DVKVTQSSRYLVKRTGEKVFLECVQDMDHENMFWYRQDPGLGLRLIYFSYDVKMKEKGDIPEGYSVSREKKERFSLILESASTNQTSMYLCASSLRNQPQHFGDGTRLSIL.

The gene calls are TRBV18 and TRBJ1-5; 8 nucleotides align to TRBD1. Germline trimming cut 2 bases from V and 2 bases from J; bases unmatched to any gene: 14. The CDR3 is made up of 19 amino acids. Germline CDR1 is KGHSH and CDR2 is LQKENI. The CDR3 sequence: CASSPSFWVRGRGNQPQHF. The CDR3 DNA reads as TGTGCCAGCTCACCATCTTTTTGGGTCAGGGGGCGCGGCAATCAGCCCCAGCATTTT.

The chain carries TRBV24-1 and TRBJ1-5, with a weak D call TRBD1 (6 bases). Germline CDR1 is KGHDR and CDR2 is SFDVKD. V was shortened by 3 bases and J by 3 bases, with 20 bases between the two germline ends. CDR3 size: 18 residues. The CDR3 nucleotides are TGTGCCACCAGTGATCCAAGAGGGGGTGGGACGGCCAATCAGCCCCAGCATTTT. Its protein product is CATSDPRGGGTANQPQHF.

There are a few counts of this clone. The CDR3 DNA reads as TGTGCCAGCAGTAGTCCGGGACAGGGTAACTACGAGCAGTACTTC. This gives the protein CASSSPGQGNYEQYF. The chain has TRBV28 and TRBJ2-7; 9 bases map to TRBD1. This CDR3 contains 15 residues. V gave up 5 bases and J gave up 3 bases; unmatched junction bases: 8. Looked up from germline, CDR1 is MDHEN and CDR2 is SYDVKM.

The chain recombines TRBV12-3 or TRBV12-4 with TRBJ2-4; the D is unclear. V lost 2 bases and J 7 bases, leaving 9 bases between the germline ends. This CDR3 comprises 13 residues. CDR3 DNA sequence: TGTGCCAGCAGTTTACTAGGCCCGAACATTCAGTACTTC. Protein: CASSLLGPNIQYF.

The chain employs TRBV2 and TRBJ1-2; D remains unclear. The CDR3 is 11 amino acids. Germline lookup yields CDR1 SNHLY and CDR2 FYNNEI. V lost 6 bases and J 8 bases, leaving 10 bases between the germline ends. The CDR3 sequence: CASSVPRGYTF. The CDR3 DNA is TGTGCCAGCAGCGTACCCAGGGGCTACACCTTC.

V and J are TRBV11-2 and TRBJ2-5; 12 nucleotides align to TRBD2. CDR1 and CDR2 from the germline V gene are SGHAT and FQNNGV. Trimming took 2 bases from V and 5 from J; bases not matched to a gene: 9. The CDR3 loop spans 17 amino acids. CDR3 sequence: CASSLTSGGKARETQYF. The CDR3 DNA reads as TGTGCCAGCAGCTTAACTAGCGGGGGGAAAGCCAGGGAGACCCAGTACTTC.

The gene calls are TRBV29-1 and TRBJ2-7; 7 positions agree with TRBD1. This CDR3 is 13 amino acids long. Germline V gene sequence: CDR1 SQVTM, CDR2 ANQGSEA. Unmatched junction bases numbered 7, after V lost 5 bases and J lost 3 bases. The CDR3 region has the DNA TGCAGCGTTTCGCGAGCAGGGGGCTACGAGCAGTACTTC. This encodes CSVSRAGGYEQYF.

The chain links TRBV6-8 to TRBJ1-5; 8 nucleotides agree with TRBD1. Trimming cost V 3 bases and J 3 bases; bases outside gene matches: 7. The CDR3 runs to 16 residues. Germline V lookup: CDR1 MNHGY, CDR2 SAAAGT. In DNA form, the CDR3 reads TGTGCCAGCAGTTATCCGCAGGGGGCGGTCAATCAGCCCCAGCATTTT. Protein sequence: CASSYPQGAVNQPQHF.

The chain links TRBV4-2 to TRBJ2-4; D uncertain. Trimming shortened V by 2 bases and J by 9 bases, and 8 bases separated the two germline ends. Germline V CDR1 and CDR2: LGHNA, YNFKEQ. The CDR3 contains 12 residues. For the CDR3, the DNA is TGTGCCAGCAGCCAACAAAGAGGCATTCAGTACTTC. This encodes CASSQQRGIQYF.

V usage is TRBV19 and J usage is TRBJ2-1; D might be TRBD2 (6 bases). Trimming took 1 base from V and 9 from J, leaving 13 bases between them. The CDR3 extends over 14 amino acids. Germline values: CDR1 LNHDA, CDR2 SQIVND (reference sequence). The DNA of the CDR3 is TGTGCCAGTAGTATAGTTGGCGGGATTGGTGAGCAGTTCTTC. Translated: CASSIVGGIGEQFF.

CDR3 sequence reads: CASSLTPPTSGSAYEQFF. CDR3 in DNA: TGTGCCAGCAGCTTAACCCCCCCGACTAGCGGGAGCGCGTATGAGCAGTTCTTC. The chain recombines TRBV7-3 with TRBJ2-1; 12 bases fit TRBD2. Germline CDR1 reads SGHTA; CDR2 reads FQGTGA. The CDR3 is 18 amino acids. V was pared by 0 bases and J by 8 bases, with 11 bases of the junction left unmatched.

The chain joins TRBV19 to TRBJ2-6; 7 bases align to TRBD2. The germline gives CDR1 LNHDA, CDR2 SQIVND (reference sequence). This CDR3 has 16 residues. The V and J ends lost 4 bases and 4 bases, in that order; junction bases with no gene match: 7. For the CDR3, the DNA is TGTGCCAGTAGTACCCACCGGGACTACGGGGCCAACGTCCTGACTTTC. The encoded protein is CASSTHRDYGANVLTF. Supplemented by reference TRBV19 and TRBJ2-6, the full variable domain reads DGGITQSPKYLFRKEGQNVTLSCEQNLNHDAMYWYRQDPGQGLRLIYYSQIVNDFQKGDIAEGYSVSREKKESFPLTVTSAQKNPTAFYLCASSTHRDYGANVLTFGAGSRLTVL.

V gene TRBV5-1 combines with J gene TRBJ2-2, with TRBD2 matching over 14 bases. Germline V CDR1 and CDR2: SGHRS, YFSETQ. The CDR3 runs to 17 residues. Unmatched junction bases numbered 3, after V lost 4 bases and J lost 1 base. CDR3 DNA sequence: TGCGCCAGCAGCCCTGGGACTAGCGGGAGGAACACCGGGGAGCTGTTTTTT. This gives the protein CASSPGTSGRNTGELFF.